This TCR beta chain was identified in a study of shared clonotypes between healthy human individuals. Whole-study findings and limits: Sharing across four donors was highest in naive CD4 (roughly 5%) and lowest in memory CD8 (about 0.4%).

Generated by immunoSEQ multiplex PCR, the TCRdb table keeps only in-frame clones and is missing some. In the table there are under 600,000 clones, around 97% of which are singletons. As for this clone: Its antigen is not known.

HIV-negative, healthy adults without recent acute infections or vaccinations were the donors. Germline V gene lookup returns CDR1 SGHVS and CDR2 FQNEAQ. The CDR3 has 15 amino acids. The V segment lost 2 bases and the J segment 3 bases; nucleotides outside the gene matches: 6. The gene calls are TRBV7-8 and TRBJ1-1; 7 bases fit TRBD1. The source is a woman younger than 45 in good health. Sequencing was done on a sample of naive CD4+ T cells sorted from blood. The subset was: CD45RA+ positively selected. The CDR3 DNA sequence: TGTGCCAGCAGCTTAAGACAGGGCTCGTACACTGAAGCTTTCTTT. It codes for CASSLRQGSYTEAFF. Filled out from reference TRBV7-8 and TRBJ1-1, the complete variable domain reads GAGVSQSPRYKVAKRGQDVALRCDPISGHVSLFWYQQALGQGPEFLTYFQNEAQLDKSGLPSDRFFAERPEGSVSTLKIQRTQQEDSAVYLCASSLRQGSYTEAFFGQGTRLTVV.